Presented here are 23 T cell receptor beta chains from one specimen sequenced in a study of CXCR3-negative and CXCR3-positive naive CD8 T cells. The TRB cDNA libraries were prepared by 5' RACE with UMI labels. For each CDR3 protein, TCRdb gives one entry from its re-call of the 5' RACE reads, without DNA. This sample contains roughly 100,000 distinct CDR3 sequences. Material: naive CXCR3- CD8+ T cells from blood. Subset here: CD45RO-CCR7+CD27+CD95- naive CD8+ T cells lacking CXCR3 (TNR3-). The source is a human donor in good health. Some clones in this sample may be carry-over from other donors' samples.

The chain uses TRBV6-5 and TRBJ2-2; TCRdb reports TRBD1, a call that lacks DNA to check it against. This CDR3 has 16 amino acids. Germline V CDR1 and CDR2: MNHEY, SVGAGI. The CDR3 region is CASTRPGRGATGELFF.

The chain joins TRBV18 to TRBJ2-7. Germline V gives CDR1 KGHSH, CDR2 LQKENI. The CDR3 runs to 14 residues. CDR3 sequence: CASSPAGSFYEQYF.

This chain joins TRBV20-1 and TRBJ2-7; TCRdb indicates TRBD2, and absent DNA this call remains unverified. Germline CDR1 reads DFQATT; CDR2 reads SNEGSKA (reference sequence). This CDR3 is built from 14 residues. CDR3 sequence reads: CSARPREGVYEQYF.

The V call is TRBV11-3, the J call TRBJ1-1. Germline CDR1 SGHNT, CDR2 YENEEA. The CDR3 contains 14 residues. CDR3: CTSSLLGLSTEAFF.

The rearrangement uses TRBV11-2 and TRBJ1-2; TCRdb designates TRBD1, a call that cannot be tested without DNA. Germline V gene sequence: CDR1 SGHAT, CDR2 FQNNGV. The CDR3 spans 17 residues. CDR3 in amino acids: CASSSRDRGNLNYGYTF. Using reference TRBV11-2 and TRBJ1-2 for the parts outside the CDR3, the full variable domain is EAGVAQSPRYKIIEKRQSVAFWCNPISGHATLYWYQQILGQGPKLLIQFQNNGVVDDSQLPKDRFSAERLKGVDSTLKIQPAKLEDSAVYLCASSSRDRGNLNYGYTFGSGTRLTVV.

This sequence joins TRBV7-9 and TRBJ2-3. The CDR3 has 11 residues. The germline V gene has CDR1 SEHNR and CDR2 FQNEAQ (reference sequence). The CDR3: CASGYRDTQYF.

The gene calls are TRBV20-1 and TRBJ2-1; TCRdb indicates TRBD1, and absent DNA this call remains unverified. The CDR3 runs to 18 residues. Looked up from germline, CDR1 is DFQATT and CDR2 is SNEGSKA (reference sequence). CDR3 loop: CSARVWSTVGGGNNEQFF.

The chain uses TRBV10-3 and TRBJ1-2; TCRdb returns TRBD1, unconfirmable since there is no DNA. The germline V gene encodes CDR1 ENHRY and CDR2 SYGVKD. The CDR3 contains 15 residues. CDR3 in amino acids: CAITNDGSLFYGYTF.

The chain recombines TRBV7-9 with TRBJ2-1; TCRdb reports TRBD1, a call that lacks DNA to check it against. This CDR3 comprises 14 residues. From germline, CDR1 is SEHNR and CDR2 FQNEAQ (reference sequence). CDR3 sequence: CASSSFTGDNEQFF.

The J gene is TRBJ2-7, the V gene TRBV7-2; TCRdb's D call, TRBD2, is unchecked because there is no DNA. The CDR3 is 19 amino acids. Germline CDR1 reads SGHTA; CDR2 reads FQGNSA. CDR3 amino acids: CASSSPWTSGGAAGYEQYF.

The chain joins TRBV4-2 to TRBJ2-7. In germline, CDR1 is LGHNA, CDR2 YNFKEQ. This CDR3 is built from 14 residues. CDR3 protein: CASSQTGTPYEQYF.

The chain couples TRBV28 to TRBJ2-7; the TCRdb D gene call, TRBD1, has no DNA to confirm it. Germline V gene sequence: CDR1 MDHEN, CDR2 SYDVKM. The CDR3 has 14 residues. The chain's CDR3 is CASSLDRGIYEQYF.

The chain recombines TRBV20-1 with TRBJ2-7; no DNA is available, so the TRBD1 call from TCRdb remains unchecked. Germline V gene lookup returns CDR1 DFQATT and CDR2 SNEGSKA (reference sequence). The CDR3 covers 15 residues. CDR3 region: CSATDPGQGFHEQYF.

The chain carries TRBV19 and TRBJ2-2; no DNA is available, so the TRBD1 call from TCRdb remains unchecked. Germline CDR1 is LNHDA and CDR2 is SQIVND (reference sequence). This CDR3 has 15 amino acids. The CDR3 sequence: CASINPGTGSGELFF.

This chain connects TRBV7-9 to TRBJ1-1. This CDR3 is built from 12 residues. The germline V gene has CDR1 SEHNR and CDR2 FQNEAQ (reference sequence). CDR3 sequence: CASSLSYTEAFF. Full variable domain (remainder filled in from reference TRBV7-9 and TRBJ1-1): DTGVSQNPRHKITKRGQNVTFRCDPISEHNRLYWYRQTLGQGPEFLTYFQNEAQLEKSRLLSDRFSAERPKGSFSTLEIQRTEQGDSAMYLCASSLSYTEAFFGQGTRLTVV.

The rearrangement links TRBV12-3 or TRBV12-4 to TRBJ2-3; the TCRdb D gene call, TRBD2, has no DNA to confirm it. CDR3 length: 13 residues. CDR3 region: CASSPPTRDTQYF.

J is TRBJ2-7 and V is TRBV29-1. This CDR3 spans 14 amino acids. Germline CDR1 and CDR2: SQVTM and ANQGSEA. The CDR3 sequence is CSVLGMNTRYEQYF.

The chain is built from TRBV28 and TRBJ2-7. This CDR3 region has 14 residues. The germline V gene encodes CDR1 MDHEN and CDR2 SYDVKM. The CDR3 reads CASSLGLVVYEQYF.

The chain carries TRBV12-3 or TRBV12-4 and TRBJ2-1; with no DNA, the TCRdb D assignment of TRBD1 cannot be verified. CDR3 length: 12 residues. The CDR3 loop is CASRGRDNEQFF.

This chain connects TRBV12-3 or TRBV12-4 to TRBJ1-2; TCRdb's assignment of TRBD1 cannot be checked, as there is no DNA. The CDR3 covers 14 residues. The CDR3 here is CASSLDSSFNGYTF.

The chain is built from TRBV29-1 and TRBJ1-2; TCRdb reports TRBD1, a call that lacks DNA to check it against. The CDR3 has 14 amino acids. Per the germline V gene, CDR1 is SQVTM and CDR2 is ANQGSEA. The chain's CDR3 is CSVEEGGSQYGYTF.

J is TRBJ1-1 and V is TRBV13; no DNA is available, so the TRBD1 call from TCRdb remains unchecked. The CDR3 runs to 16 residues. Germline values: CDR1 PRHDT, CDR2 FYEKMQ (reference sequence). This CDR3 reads CASSTYYRGRGTEAFF.

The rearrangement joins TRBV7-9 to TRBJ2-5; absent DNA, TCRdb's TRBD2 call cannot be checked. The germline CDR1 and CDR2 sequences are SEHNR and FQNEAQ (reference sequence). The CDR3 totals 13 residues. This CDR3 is CASSPSGQETQYF.